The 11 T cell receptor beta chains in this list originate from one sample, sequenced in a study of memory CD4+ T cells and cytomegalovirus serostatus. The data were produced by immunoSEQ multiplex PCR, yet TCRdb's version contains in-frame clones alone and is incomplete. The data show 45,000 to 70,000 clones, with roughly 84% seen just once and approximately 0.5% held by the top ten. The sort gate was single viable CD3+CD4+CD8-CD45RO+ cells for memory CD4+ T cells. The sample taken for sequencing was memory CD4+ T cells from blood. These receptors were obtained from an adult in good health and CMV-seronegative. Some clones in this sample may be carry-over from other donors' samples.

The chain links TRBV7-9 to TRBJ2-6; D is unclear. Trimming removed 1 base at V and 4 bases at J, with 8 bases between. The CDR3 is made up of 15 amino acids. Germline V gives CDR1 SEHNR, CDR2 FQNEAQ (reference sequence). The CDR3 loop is CASSLGPRGANVLTF. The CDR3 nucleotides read TGTGCCAGCAGCTTAGGGCCCCGCGGGGCCAACGTCCTGACTTTC.

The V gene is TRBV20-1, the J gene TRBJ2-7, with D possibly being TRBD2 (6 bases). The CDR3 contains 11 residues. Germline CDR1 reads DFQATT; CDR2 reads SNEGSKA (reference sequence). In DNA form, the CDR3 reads TGCAGAGCCGCACGGGGGAGGGAGCAGTACTTC. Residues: CRAARGREQYF.

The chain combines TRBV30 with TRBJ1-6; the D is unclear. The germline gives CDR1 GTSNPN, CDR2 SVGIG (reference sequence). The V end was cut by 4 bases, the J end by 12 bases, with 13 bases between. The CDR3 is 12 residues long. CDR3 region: CAWTPERGPLHF. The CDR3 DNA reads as TGTGCCTGGACCCCTGAGCGCGGACCCCTCCACTTT. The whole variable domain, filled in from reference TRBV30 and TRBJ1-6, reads SQTIHQWPATLVQPVGSPLSLECTVEGTSNPNLYWYRQAAGRGLQLLFYSVGIGQISSEVPQNLSASRPQDRQFILSSKKLLLSDSGFYLCAWTPERGPLHFGNGTRLTVT.

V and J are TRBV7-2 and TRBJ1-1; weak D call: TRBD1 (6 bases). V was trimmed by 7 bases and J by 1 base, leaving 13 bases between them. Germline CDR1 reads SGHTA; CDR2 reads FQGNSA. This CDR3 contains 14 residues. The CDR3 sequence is CASTRGTPNTEAFF. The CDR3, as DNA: TGTGCCAGCACCCGAGGGACACCGAACACTGAAGCTTTCTTT.

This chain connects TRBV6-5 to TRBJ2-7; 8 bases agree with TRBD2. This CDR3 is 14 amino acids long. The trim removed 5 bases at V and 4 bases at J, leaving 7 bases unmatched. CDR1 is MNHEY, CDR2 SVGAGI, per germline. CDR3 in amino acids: CASSRGLVAYEQYF. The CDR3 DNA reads TGTGCCAGCAGTCGGGGACTAGTCGCTTACGAGCAGTACTTC.

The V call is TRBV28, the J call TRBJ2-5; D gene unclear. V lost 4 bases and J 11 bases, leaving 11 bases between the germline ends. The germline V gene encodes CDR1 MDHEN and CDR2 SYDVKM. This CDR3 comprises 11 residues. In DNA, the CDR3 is TGTGCCAGCAGTTCCCGGACCTCTCAGTACTTC. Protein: CASSSRTSQYF.

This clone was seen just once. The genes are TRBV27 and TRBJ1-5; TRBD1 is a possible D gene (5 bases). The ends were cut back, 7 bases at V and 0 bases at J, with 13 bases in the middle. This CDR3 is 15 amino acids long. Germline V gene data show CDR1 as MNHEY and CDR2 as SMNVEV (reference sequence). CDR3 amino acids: CASKPDRFSNQPQHF. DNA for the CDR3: TGTGCCAGCAAACCCGACAGATTTAGCAATCAGCCCCAGCATTTT.

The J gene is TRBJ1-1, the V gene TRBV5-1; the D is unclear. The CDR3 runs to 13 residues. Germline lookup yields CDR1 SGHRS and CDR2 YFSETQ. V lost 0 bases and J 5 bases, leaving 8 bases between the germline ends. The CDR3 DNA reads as TGCGCCAGCAGCTTGGATTGGTGGACTGAAGCTTTCTTT. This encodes CASSLDWWTEAFF.

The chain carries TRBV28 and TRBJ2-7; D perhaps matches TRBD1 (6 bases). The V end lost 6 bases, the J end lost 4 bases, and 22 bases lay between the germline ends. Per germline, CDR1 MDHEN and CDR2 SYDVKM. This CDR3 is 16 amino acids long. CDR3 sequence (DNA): TGTGCCAGCAGCAGTGGGTCAGGGACACGATATTACGAGCAGTACTTC. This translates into CASSSGSGTRYYEQYF.

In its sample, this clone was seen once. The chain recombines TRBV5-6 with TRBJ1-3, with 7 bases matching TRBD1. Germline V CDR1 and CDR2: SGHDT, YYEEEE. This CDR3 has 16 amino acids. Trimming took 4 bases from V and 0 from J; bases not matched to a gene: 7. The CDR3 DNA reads TGTGCCAGCAGCCCACGGACAGGACTCTCTGGAAACACCATATATTTT. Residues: CASSPRTGLSGNTIYF.

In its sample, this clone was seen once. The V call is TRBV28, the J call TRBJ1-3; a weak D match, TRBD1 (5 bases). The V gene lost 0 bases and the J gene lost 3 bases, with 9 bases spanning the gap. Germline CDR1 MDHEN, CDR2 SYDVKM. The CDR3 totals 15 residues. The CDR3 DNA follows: TGTGCCAGCAGTTTATGGGGGGGTGATGGAAACACCATATATTTT. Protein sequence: CASSLWGGDGNTIYF.